This TCR beta chain was sequenced for a study of CD8+CD57+ T cells in acquired aplastic anemia. Study-level information: Sorted CD4+ and CD8+ cells yielded around 3.3 ug of DNA on average.

This clonotype has a handful of counts. V gave up 0 bases and J gave up 5 bases, with 7 bases separating them. CDR1 is DFQATT, CDR2 SNEGSKA, per germline (reference sequence). The CDR3 has 12 residues. TCR beta VDJ and CDR3 profiling used genomic DNA as template. MiXCR, run by TCRdb on the reads, gives a single entry per CDR3 protein. The sample carries over 150,000 distinct CDR3 sequences, about 50% recorded once. Patients chosen for sequencing had shown CD8+CD57+ cell expansion by flow cytometry. At blood sampling, none of the patients had yet received therapy. Sequencing was done on a sample of sorted CD4+, CD8+, or CD8+CD57+ T cells (not recorded which) from PBMCs. J is TRBJ2-5 and V is TRBV20-1; D gene ambiguous. This TCR was sampled from a human donor with aplastic anemia. CDR3 amino acids: CSARDPGETQYF. The CDR3 DNA reads as TGCAGTGCTAGAGACCCCGGCGAGACCCAGTACTTC.